The next 8 T cell receptor beta chains were all read from a single sample in a study of shared clonotypes between healthy human individuals. Here immunoSEQ multiplex PCR was the method, and the copy in TCRdb shows in-frame clones only, minus some. This table has more than 2 million clones, approximately 96% appearing once. Sequenced sample: naive CD4+ T cells sorted from blood. Subset: CD45RA+ positively selected. The receptors come from a man aged 18 to 29 in good health.

The chain links TRBV13 to TRBJ1-2; D remains unclear. The CDR3 is 10 amino acids. Germline V gene lookup returns CDR1 PRHDT and CDR2 FYEKMQ (reference sequence). V was clipped by 2 bases and J by 10 bases, with 5 bases between them. CDR3 sequence reads: CASSLQTYTF. CDR3 DNA: TGTGCCAGCAGCTTACAGACCTACACCTTC.

V usage is TRBV18 and J usage is TRBJ1-4; 10 nucleotides match TRBD1. J lost 7 bases, V lost 5 bases, and 7 bases had no gene match. Per germline, CDR1 KGHSH and CDR2 LQKENI. This CDR3 contains 15 residues. The CDR3 DNA follows: TGTGCCAGCTCAACAGCCGGGACAGGGGTTGAAAAACTGTTTTTT. It specifies CASSTAGTGVEKLFF.

The chain couples TRBV27 to TRBJ2-2; D unresolved. Trimming pared 6 bases from V and 4 bases from J, leaving 15 bases between. Germline lookup yields CDR1 MNHEY and CDR2 SMNVEV (reference sequence). The CDR3 sequence is 15 residues long. The CDR3 bases are TGTGCCAGCAGGTCTTACTCCGGATTCACCGGGGAGCTGTTTTTT. Amino acid sequence: CASRSYSGFTGELFF.

The chain employs TRBV6-6 and TRBJ1-6, with 10 nucleotides matching TRBD1. The junction had 5 bases not matched to a gene; V was cut back by 2 bases and J by 7 bases. The CDR3 loop spans 16 amino acids. Germline CDR1 and CDR2: MNHNY and SVGAGI (reference sequence). The CDR3 here is CASSYPPGQGNSPLHF. CDR3 in DNA: TGTGCCAGCAGTTACCCTCCGGGACAGGGGAATTCACCCCTCCACTTT.

The chain uses TRBV5-1 and TRBJ1-2; TRBD1 is a possible D gene (6 bases). The CDR3 totals 14 residues. The V end lost 4 bases, the J end lost 4 bases, and 14 bases lay between the germline ends. The germline CDR1 and CDR2 sequences are SGHRS and YFSETQ. Here the CDR3 DNA reads TGCGCCAGCAGCAGCGAAGCGACAGGCTATGGCTACACCTTC. This codes for CASSSEATGYGYTF.

The chain has TRBV28 and TRBJ2-7; a weak D match, TRBD1 (5 bases). Germline lookup yields CDR1 MDHEN and CDR2 SYDVKM. Trimming took off 2 bases at V and 2 bases at J, with 10 bases between the two ends. This CDR3 is 14 amino acids long. The DNA of the CDR3 is TGTGCCAGCAGTTTACGCAGGGTACCCTACGAGCAGTACTTC. Translated, it gives CASSLRRVPYEQYF.

The V and J genes are TRBV11-2 and TRBJ1-4; D uncertain. The germline gives CDR1 SGHAT, CDR2 FQNNGV. The CDR3 has 16 amino acids. Trimming shortened V by 1 base and J by 0 bases, and 9 bases separated the two germline ends. In nucleotides, the CDR3 is TGTGCCAGCAGCTTAGTCCGAGGGACAACTAATGAAAAACTGTTTTTT. Translated, it gives CASSLVRGTTNEKLFF. The full variable domain, with the rest looked up from reference TRBV11-2 and TRBJ1-4, is EAGVAQSPRYKIIEKRQSVAFWCNPISGHATLYWYQQILGQGPKLLIQFQNNGVVDDSQLPKDRFSAERLKGVDSTLKIQPAKLEDSAVYLCASSLVRGTTNEKLFFGSGTQLSVL.

The genes are TRBV29-1 and TRBJ2-2; the match to TRBD1 covers 11 bases. Germline CDR1 SQVTM, CDR2 ANQGSEA. J lost 5 bases, V lost 6 bases, and 5 bases had no gene match. This CDR3 is 14 amino acids long. The CDR3 DNA sequence: TGCAGCGTCCGGACAGGGGGCACGACCGGGGAGCTGTTTTTT. Translated: CSVRTGGTTGELFF.